The 21 T cell receptor beta chains reported below all come from one sample, sequenced in a study of blood T cell repertoires in COVID-19. The method was immunoSEQ multiplex PCR; TCRdb's version includes in-frame clones alone and lacks a portion of them. This table holds 70,000 or so clones, approximately 80% found once. Sample: peripheral blood. The receptors originated from a woman aged 55-75 years with acute or convalescent COVID-19.

This chain joins TRBV6-6 and TRBJ1-2; no reliable D call. V was pared by 7 bases and J by 4 bases, with 10 bases between. Germline assignment: CDR1 MNHNY and CDR2 SVGAGI (reference sequence). There are 12 residues in the CDR3. CDR3 loop: CASTLDTYGYTF. CDR3 DNA: TGTGCCAGCACCTTAGACACCTATGGCTACACCTTC.

The chain couples TRBV10-3 to TRBJ2-2; 10 positions match TRBD1. V lost 3 bases, J lost 4 bases, and 2 bases stayed unmatched. CDR3 length: 15 amino acids. CDR1 and CDR2 (germline): ENHRY, SYGVKD. The CDR3 sequence: CAISERDRGTGELFF. CDR3 DNA sequence: TGTGCCATCAGTGAACGGGACAGGGGCACCGGGGAGCTGTTTTTT.

The chain couples TRBV5-4 to TRBJ2-7; 7 positions agree with TRBD2. CDR3 length: 12 residues. The V segment lost 0 bases and the J segment 6 bases; nucleotides outside the gene matches: 0. Germline values: CDR1 SGHNT, CDR2 YYREEE (reference sequence). The CDR3 protein is CASSLERGEQYF. DNA for the CDR3: TGTGCCAGCAGCTTGGAGCGGGGCGAGCAGTACTTC.

The chain joins TRBV2 to TRBJ1-1; TRBD1 aligns across 7 bases. V trimming: 6 bases; J trimming: 1 base; junction bases outside the gene matches: 5. The CDR3 spans 14 residues. CDR1 and CDR2 from the germline V gene are SNHLY and FYNNEI. The chain's CDR3 is CASRTDRWNTEAFF. CDR3 bases: TGTGCCAGCAGAACGGACAGGTGGAACACTGAAGCTTTCTTT. The whole variable domain, remainder taken from reference TRBV2 and TRBJ1-1, is EPEVTQTPSHQVTQMGQEVILRCVPISNHLYFYWYRQILGQKVEFLVSFYNNEISEKSEIFDDQFSVERPDGSNFTLKIRSTKLEDSAMYFCASRTDRWNTEAFFGQGTRLTVV.

V gene TRBV19 combines with J gene TRBJ1-5, with D perhaps TRBD1 (6 bases). From germline, CDR1 is LNHDA and CDR2 SQIVND (reference sequence). The V end was cut by 1 base, the J end by 5 bases, with 9 bases between. The CDR3 contains 14 residues. The CDR3 DNA reads as TGTGCCAGTAGTATAGGACAGGTTTATCAGCCCCAGCATTTT. It yields the protein CASSIGQVYQPQHF. Drawing the rest from reference TRBV19 and TRBJ1-5, the complete variable domain is DGGITQSPKYLFRKEGQNVTLSCEQNLNHDAMYWYRQDPGQGLRLIYYSQIVNDFQKGDIAEGYSVSREKKESFPLTVTSAQKNPTAFYLCASSIGQVYQPQHFGDGTRLSIL.

The chain recombines TRBV5-8 with TRBJ1-1; no reliable D call. V lost 2 bases to trimming and J lost 3 bases, with 5 bases between them. CDR1 is SGHTS and CDR2 is YDEGEE in the germline V gene. The CDR3 is 12 residues long. The CDR3, as DNA: TGTGCCAGCAGCTTCTTGTACACTGAAGCTTTCTTT. It codes for CASSFLYTEAFF.

The V call is TRBV5-1, the J call TRBJ2-3; no firm D call. The CDR3 contains 13 residues. CDR1 and CDR2 (germline): SGHRS, YFSETQ. V shed 4 bases and J shed 4 bases, with 10 bases lying between them. The CDR3 region has the DNA TGCGCCAGCAGCGCCGACACGGCAGATACGCAGTATTTT. This sequence encodes CASSADTADTQYF.

This chain links TRBV3-1 (or the pseudogene TRBV3-2) with TRBJ2-2; TRBD2 matches at 9 bases. V was pared by 3 bases and J by 4 bases, with 9 bases of the junction left unmatched. The CDR3 extends over 17 amino acids. Germline-derived CDR1 and CDR2 are LGHDT and YNNKEL (reference sequence). The CDR3 nucleotides read TGTGCCAGCAGCCAGGTGCGACTAGCGGCGGGCACCGGGGAGCTGTTTTTT. Its translation is CASSQVRLAAGTGELFF.

The V gene is TRBV3-1 (or the pseudogene TRBV3-2), the J gene TRBJ1-2; D is possibly TRBD1 (5 bases). V shed 4 bases and J shed 4 bases, with 16 bases lying between them. CDR3 length equals 15 residues. Germline CDR1 LGHDT, CDR2 YNNKEL (reference sequence). CDR3 amino acids: CASSRWNQGGYGYTF. CDR3 nucleotide sequence: TGTGCCAGCAGCCGCTGGAATCAGGGAGGCTATGGCTACACCTTC.

The chain couples TRBV24-1 to TRBJ2-1; 12 positions match TRBD1. The CDR3 has 17 residues. CDR1 and CDR2 (germline): KGHDR, SFDVKD. The V gene end was trimmed by 0 bases and the J gene end by 7 bases; junction bases not matched to a gene: 6. The CDR3: CATSDLPPGQGANEQFF. The DNA of the CDR3 is TGTGCCACCAGTGATTTGCCTCCGGGACAGGGGGCGAATGAGCAGTTCTTC.

The chain links TRBV10-3 to TRBJ1-2; 8 bases fit TRBD1. Germline V gene lookup returns CDR1 ENHRY and CDR2 SYGVKD. The length of the CDR3 is 13 residues. Losses at the gene ends were 10 bases for V and 6 bases for J; bases not matched to a gene: 10. The CDR3 DNA reads TGTGCCAACAGACAGGGGCCTGGAGATGGCTACACCTTC. Its translation: CANRQGPGDGYTF.

This clone was recorded only once. This chain joins TRBV5-6 and TRBJ1-1; 9 bases are a match to TRBD1. From germline, CDR1 is SGHDT and CDR2 YYEEEE. V was clipped by 6 bases and J by 2 bases; unmatched bases: 11. The CDR3 is made up of 16 amino acids. This CDR3 is CASTTLGTGINTEAFF. The CDR3 DNA reads as TGTGCCAGCACCACTCTCGGGACAGGGATCAACACTGAAGCTTTCTTT. Full variable domain (outside the CDR3, taken from reference TRBV5-6 and TRBJ1-1): DAGVTQSPTHLIKTRGQQVTLRCSPKSGHDTVSWYQQALGQGPQFIFQYYEEEERQRGNFPDRFSGHQFPNYSSELNVNALLLGDSALYLCASTTLGTGINTEAFFGQGTRLTVV.

This chain connects TRBV19 to TRBJ1-2, with a possible D match to TRBD1 (5 bases). The CDR3 is 13 amino acids. Germline CDR1 LNHDA, CDR2 SQIVND (reference sequence). Trimming removed 5 bases from V and 0 bases from J, with 7 bases in between. In DNA, the CDR3 is TGTGCCAGTAGTCCGGGGGCTAACTATGGCTACACCTTC. Its translation: CASSPGANYGYTF.

This clone was found once. The gene calls are TRBV27 and TRBJ1-3; 8 nucleotides line up with TRBD1. Germline V gene data show CDR1 as MNHEY and CDR2 as SMNVEV (reference sequence). J lost 1 base, V lost 7 bases, and 15 bases had no gene match. The CDR3 is made up of 18 amino acids. Here the CDR3 DNA reads TGTGCCAGCACATCCTCCGGGACAGGTAAAGATTCTGGAAACACCATATATTTT. This sequence encodes CASTSSGTGKDSGNTIYF.

This clone was picked up one time. The chain has TRBV6-5 and TRBJ1-2, with TRBD1 matching 7 bases. Per germline, CDR1 MNHEY and CDR2 SVGAGI. The CDR3 contains 13 residues. V was clipped by 5 bases and J by 8 bases; unmatched bases: 8. The CDR3 sequence: CASSKRGPGGYTF. CDR3 DNA sequence: TGTGCCAGCAGTAAGAGGGGGCCCGGGGGCTACACCTTC.

This rearrangement joins TRBV11-2 to TRBJ1-4; TRBD1 might be the D (5 bases). The CDR3 has 15 residues. Germline CDR1 reads SGHAT; CDR2 reads FQNNGV. Between the trimmed V and J ends, which lost 5 bases and 3 bases, there was a span of 13 bases. CDR3 protein: CASSLARVPNEKLFF. CDR3 coding DNA: TGTGCCAGCAGCCTAGCCAGGGTTCCTAATGAAAAACTGTTTTTT. Full variable domain (remainder filled in from reference TRBV11-2 and TRBJ1-4): EAGVAQSPRYKIIEKRQSVAFWCNPISGHATLYWYQQILGQGPKLLIQFQNNGVVDDSQLPKDRFSAERLKGVDSTLKIQPAKLEDSAVYLCASSLARVPNEKLFFGSGTQLSVL.

The genes are TRBV6-6 and TRBJ1-1, with TRBD1 matching over 8 bases. CDR3 length equals 16 residues. Germline V lookup: CDR1 MNHNY, CDR2 SVGAGI (reference sequence). J lost 1 base, V lost 2 bases, and 6 bases had no gene match. The CDR3 DNA is TGTGCCAGCAGTTACCCCAAAGGGACAGGGAACACTGAAGCTTTCTTT. Translated, it gives CASSYPKGTGNTEAFF.

The V call is TRBV9, the J call TRBJ2-5, with 8 bases fitting TRBD1. Per germline, CDR1 SGDLS and CDR2 YYNGEE. The CDR3 spans 15 residues. V gave up 3 bases and J gave up 1 base; unmatched junction bases: 5. DNA of the CDR3: TGTGCCAGCAGCGCACAGGGGGTCAGCCAAGAGACCCAGTACTTC. It translates to CASSAQGVSQETQYF.

This clone has only one observation. In DNA form, the CDR3 reads TGTGCCAGCAGTTTATCAACAAGGGGCAATGAAAAACTGTTTTTT. Encoded protein: CASSLSTRGNEKLFF. V usage is TRBV27 and J usage is TRBJ1-4, with D perhaps TRBD1 (5 bases). The CDR3 consists of 15 residues. Between the trimmed V and J ends, which lost 0 bases and 5 bases, there was a span of 10 bases. Per the germline V gene, CDR1 is MNHEY and CDR2 is SMNVEV (reference sequence).

Only one count was recorded for this clone. V and J are TRBV6-6 and TRBJ2-7, with 12 bases that match TRBD2. The V segment lost 6 bases and the J segment 4 bases; nucleotides outside the gene matches: 4. The germline V gene encodes CDR1 MNHNY and CDR2 SVGAGI (reference sequence). The CDR3 has 14 residues. CDR3 region: CASSRGLAGYEQYF. The CDR3 DNA reads as TGTGCCAGCAGCCGGGGACTAGCGGGTTACGAGCAGTACTTC.

V and J are TRBV5-1 and TRBJ1-1, with D possibly being TRBD1 (6 bases). This CDR3 is 12 amino acids long. V shed 7 bases and J shed 11 bases, with 18 bases lying between them. Germline CDR1 reads SGHRS; CDR2 reads YFSETQ. Written as DNA, the CDR3 is TGCGCCAGCCGCCGCGGGGGCTCGATGGCTTTCTTT. It codes for CASRRGGSMAFF.